Listed below are T cell receptor beta chains from one sample, sequenced in a study of cytomegalovirus exposure and HLA in healthy donors. The table came from immunoSEQ multiplex PCR; TCRdb's copy has only in-frame clones and leaves some out. The sample records about 190,000 clones, roughly four fifths being singletons. The specimen sequenced was PBMCs. These receptors were obtained from a man between 18 and 35 years old in good health and CMV-seronegative. Both conserved end residues are part of each CDR3. Each record gives: D gene, V gene, J gene, clone size, CDR3 DNA, CDR3 protein. The D gene is left open where the match is weak. Size values are once, few and many counts, or a class for expanded clones, and some rows have none.

>-|TRBV2|TRBJ2-3|few
TGTGCCAGCAGTGGGGGACTCACAGATACGCAGTATTTT
CASSGGLTDTQYF
>TRBD1|TRBV5-1|TRBJ1-2|-
TGCGCCAGCAGCGGGACAGGGGGGAACTATGGCTACACCTTC
CASSGTGGNYGYTF
>TRBD1|TRBV29-1|TRBJ1-1|-
TGCAGCGTTGATGACAGGGGGGAGAACACTGAAGCTTTCTTT
CSVDDRGENTEAFF
>-|TRBV6-5|TRBJ2-5|-
TGTGCCAGCAGTTACTCTAGGAGGAGCGACCAGTACTTC
CASSYSRRSDQYF
>TRBD1|TRBV7-8|TRBJ2-7|once
TGTGCCAGCAGCTCTCGACAGGGTCCGGGGGAGCAGTACTTC
CASSSRQGPGEQYF
>-|TRBV5-6|TRBJ1-2|-
TGTGCCAGCAGCAAACCCGGCGGGGGCTACACCTTC
CASSKPGGGYTF
>-|TRBV9|TRBJ2-2|-
TGTGCCAGCAGCGTAGCTTCGGGAGGGGAGCTGTTTTTT
CASSVASGGELFF
>TRBD1|TRBV11-3|TRBJ2-7|-
TGTGCCAGCAGCTGGGACAGGTTATCAGAGCAGTACTTC
CASSWDRLSEQYF
>TRBD2|TRBV10-3|TRBJ2-1|-
TGTGCCATCAGCTTCGGACTAGCGGGGAACAATGAGCAGTTCTTC
CAISFGLAGNNEQFF
>TRBD1|TRBV7-8|TRBJ2-7|once
TGTGCCAGCAGCTTAGCACAGGGGGCCTCCTACGAGCAGTACTTC
CASSLAQGASYEQYF
>TRBD1|TRBV12-5|TRBJ2-3|-
TGTGCTAGTGGTCCCTACAGGGGAACTAGCACAGATACGCAGTATTTT
CASGPYRGTSTDTQYF
>-|TRBV5-1|TRBJ1-3|-
TGCGCCAGCAGCCCTGGAAGCAGGGAAAACACCATATATTTT
CASSPGSRENTIYF
>-|TRBV7-9|TRBJ2-7|-
TGTTCCAGCAGCTTACCTACTAAGAGCTCCTACGAGCAGTACTTC
CSSSLPTKSSYEQYF
>TRBD1|TRBV27|TRBJ2-1|-
TGTGCCAGCGGGACAGGGGCCTACAATGAGCAGTTCTTC
CASGTGAYNEQFF
>-|TRBV11-3|TRBJ2-3|once
TGTGCCAGCAGCTTAAGCGGGAGCACAGATACGCAGTATTTT
CASSLSGSTDTQYF
>-|TRBV28|TRBJ1-2|few
TGTGCCAGCACTGCATCGACAGGCTATGGCTACACCTTC
CASTASTGYGYTF
>-|TRBV18|TRBJ2-5|once
TGTGCCAGCTCACCCTCGGGTGTCCAAGAGACCCAGTACTTC
CASSPSGVQETQYF
>-|TRBV25-1|TRBJ1-2|-
TGTGCCAGCAGCCAAGGGGTGGGGATTGGGTATGGCTACACCTTC
CASSQGVGIGYGYTF
>-|TRBV5-1|TRBJ2-7|-
TGCGCCAGCAGCTCCACCATAGACTACGAGCAGTACTTC
CASSSTIDYEQYF